Sequencing of this T cell receptor beta chain was carried out in a study of T cell repertoires in ileal Crohn's disease. The assay was immunoSEQ multiplex PCR, and TCRdb's table has in-frame clones only and misses some. Among 13,000 or so clones, approximately 79% were seen once, and the ten largest hold approximately 14%. The time point is: inflamed ileum from the surgical specimen. V trimming: 6 bases; J trimming: 4 bases; junction bases outside the gene matches: 10. Germline V gene data show CDR1 as MNHEY and CDR2 as SMNVEV (reference sequence). The CDR3 covers 16 residues. Material for sequencing was ileal tissue. This receptor was taken from an adult with Crohn's disease. The chain has TRBV27 and TRBJ1-1; TRBD1 agrees at 11 bases. The CDR3 nucleotides read TGTGCCAGCAGCTATGGGACAGGGGGTCGGGTCACTGAAGCTTTCTTT. It translates to CASSYGTGGRVTEAFF.